The clone carrying this T cell receptor (beta chain) has just a few counts. This sample was taken from a study of T cells after yellow fever vaccination. TCRdb re-called the 5' RACE reads through MiXCR, storing one row per CDR3 protein. The data show roughly 100,000 distinct CDR3 sequences, under 9% seen once. Germline CDR1 and CDR2: MNHEY and SVGAGI. Deletions cut 0 bases from V and 4 bases from J, with 12 bases between. The CDR3 has 15 amino acids. The starting material was CD8+ T cells not binding an NS4B(214-222) dextramer, sorted from PBMCs, obtained roughly 14 days after the first yellow fever vaccination. This rearrangement joins TRBV6-5 to TRBJ1-1, with D possibly TRBD1 on 6 matching bases. The receptor's source is a man aged 18-30 years who received the YFV17D yellow fever vaccine. The CDR3 DNA is TGTGCCAGCAGTTACTCATGGGGAGGGGGCACTGAAGCTTTCTTT. Translation gives CASSYSWGGGTEAFF.